This passage covers 8 T cell receptor beta chains from one sample sequenced in a study of PD-L1 blockade in urothelial cancer. This sample's time point: peripheral blood 6 weeks after treatment start. Sequencing was performed with immunoSEQ multiplex PCR; in TCRdb, only in-frame clones are kept and a portion is missing. The sample lists 15,000 to 20,000 clones, over 75% seen once, with approximately 1.8% in the top ten. Material: PBMCs, obtained around atezolizumab (anti-PD-L1) treatment. All receptors come from a man aged 50-59 years with urothelial cancer.

The gene calls are TRBV5-1 and TRBJ1-3, with 10 bases aligning to TRBD1. Germline loops: CDR1 SGHRS, CDR2 YFSETQ. This CDR3 contains 17 residues. J lost 0 bases, V lost 1 base, and 4 bases had no gene match. As DNA, the CDR3 is TGCGCCAGCAGCTTGCGGGGGGACAGGGGCTCTGGAAACACCATATATTTT. Its protein is CASSLRGDRGSGNTIYF.

This chain connects TRBV10-2 to TRBJ2-1; 9 bases line up with TRBD2. Looked up from germline, CDR1 is WSHSY and CDR2 is SAAADI. The CDR3 consists of 14 residues. V trimming: 6 bases; J trimming: 6 bases; junction bases outside the gene matches: 6. The CDR3 DNA follows: TGCGCCAGCAGCGCCGGGACTAGCTCCAATGAGCAGTTCTTC. This translates into CASSAGTSSNEQFF.

The chain employs TRBV11-1 and TRBJ2-5; TRBD2 matches at 10 bases. Germline CDR1 and CDR2: SGHAT and FQDESV (reference sequence). The CDR3 extends over 15 amino acids. J gave up 6 bases and V 5 bases, and 9 bases lay outside the gene matches. The CDR3 spells CASSPSGGLGKTQYF. CDR3 sequence (DNA): TGTGCCAGCAGCCCTAGCGGGGGTCTCGGGAAGACCCAGTACTTC.

The gene calls are TRBV27 and TRBJ2-1, with a weak D call TRBD2 (5 bases). Germline CDR1 reads MNHEY; CDR2 reads SMNVEV (reference sequence). The CDR3 runs to 15 residues. The V gene lost 1 base and the J gene lost 8 bases, with 15 bases spanning the gap. This chain's CDR3 is CASSLYVGVMDEQFF. The CDR3 region has the DNA TGTGCCAGCAGTTTATATGTGGGAGTCATGGATGAGCAGTTCTTC.

J is TRBJ2-5 and V is TRBV5-5; 8 bases agree with TRBD2. Looked up from germline, CDR1 is SGHKS and CDR2 is YYEKEE (reference sequence). The CDR3 is 16 residues long. The trim removed 5 bases at V and 7 bases at J, leaving 16 bases unmatched. The CDR3 DNA reads as TGTGCCAGCAGACTTGAAGGCGGGGGGTCCCCCGGGACCCAGTACTTC. Protein product: CASRLEGGGSPGTQYF.

The V call is TRBV6-5, the J call TRBJ2-1; TRBD1 matches 9 bases. Trimming cost V 6 bases and J 5 bases; bases outside gene matches: 8. This CDR3 contains 15 residues. Germline V CDR1 and CDR2: MNHEY, SVGAGI. The CDR3 is CASRTAGTGNNEQFF. CDR3 DNA: TGTGCCAGCAGAACAGCCGGGACAGGGAACAATGAGCAGTTCTTC.

This chain connects TRBV9 to TRBJ1-6; 9 nucleotides align to TRBD1. The V and J ends lost 2 bases and 10 bases, in that order; junction bases with no gene match: 4. The CDR3 loop spans 14 amino acids. Germline assignment: CDR1 SGDLS and CDR2 YYNGEE. The CDR3 is CASSVTGGTSPLHF. The CDR3 coding sequence is TGTGCCAGCAGCGTCACAGGGGGCACGTCACCCCTCCACTTT.

This clone was observed a few times. The chain is built from TRBV5-5 and TRBJ2-2; 7 positions agree with TRBD1. The CDR3 totals 14 residues. Germline values: CDR1 SGHKS, CDR2 YYEKEE (reference sequence). The V segment lost 4 bases and the J segment 2 bases; nucleotides outside the gene matches: 2. For the CDR3, the DNA is TGTGCCAGCAGCCGGGACAGCAACACCGGGGAGCTGTTTTTT. Translation gives CASSRDSNTGELFF.